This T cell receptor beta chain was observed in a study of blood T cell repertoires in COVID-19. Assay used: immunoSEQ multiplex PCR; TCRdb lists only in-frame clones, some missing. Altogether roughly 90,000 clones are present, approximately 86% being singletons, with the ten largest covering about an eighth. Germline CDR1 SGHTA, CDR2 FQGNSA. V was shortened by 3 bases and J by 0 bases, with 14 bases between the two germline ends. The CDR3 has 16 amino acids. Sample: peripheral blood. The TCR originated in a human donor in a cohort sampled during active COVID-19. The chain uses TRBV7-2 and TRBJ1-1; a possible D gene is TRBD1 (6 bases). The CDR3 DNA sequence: TGTGCCAGCAGCTTGTCGGGACACCGTATGAACACTGAAGCTTTCTTT. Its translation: CASSLSGHRMNTEAFF.